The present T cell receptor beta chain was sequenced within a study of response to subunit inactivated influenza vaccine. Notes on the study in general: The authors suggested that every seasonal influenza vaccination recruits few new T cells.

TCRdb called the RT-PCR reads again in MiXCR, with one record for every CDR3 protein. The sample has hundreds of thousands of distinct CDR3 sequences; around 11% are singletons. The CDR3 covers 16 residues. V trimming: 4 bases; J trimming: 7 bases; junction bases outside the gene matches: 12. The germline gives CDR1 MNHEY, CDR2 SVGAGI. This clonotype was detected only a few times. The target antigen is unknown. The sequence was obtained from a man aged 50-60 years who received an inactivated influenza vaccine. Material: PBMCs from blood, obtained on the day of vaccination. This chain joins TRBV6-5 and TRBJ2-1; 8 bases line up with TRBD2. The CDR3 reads CASSSGAGGLGNEQFF. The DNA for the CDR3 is TGTGCCAGCAGTTCCGGGGCGGGAGGCCTCGGGAATGAGCAGTTCTTC.